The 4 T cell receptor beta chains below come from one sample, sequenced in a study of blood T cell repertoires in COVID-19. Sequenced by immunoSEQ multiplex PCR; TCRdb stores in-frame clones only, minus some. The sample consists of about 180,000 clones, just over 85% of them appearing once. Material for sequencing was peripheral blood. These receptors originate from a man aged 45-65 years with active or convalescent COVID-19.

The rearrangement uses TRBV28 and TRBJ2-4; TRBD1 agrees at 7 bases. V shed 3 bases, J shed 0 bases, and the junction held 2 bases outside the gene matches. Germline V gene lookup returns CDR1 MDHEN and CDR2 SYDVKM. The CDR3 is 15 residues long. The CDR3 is CASSLWDRAKNIQYF. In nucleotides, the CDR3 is TGTGCCAGCAGTTTGTGGGACAGAGCCAAAAACATTCAGTACTTC.

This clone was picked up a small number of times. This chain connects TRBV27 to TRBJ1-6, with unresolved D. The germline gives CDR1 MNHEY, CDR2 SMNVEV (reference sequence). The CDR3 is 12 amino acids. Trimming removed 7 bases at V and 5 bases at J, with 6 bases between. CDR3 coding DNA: TGTGCCAGCAAGCTTAATAATTCACCCCTCCACTTT. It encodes CASKLNNSPLHF.

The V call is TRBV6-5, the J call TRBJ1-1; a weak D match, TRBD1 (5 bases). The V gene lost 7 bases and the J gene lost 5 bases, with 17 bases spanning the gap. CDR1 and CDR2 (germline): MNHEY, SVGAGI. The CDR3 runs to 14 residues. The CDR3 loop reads CASKTLTDRTEAFF. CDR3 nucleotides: TGTGCCAGCAAGACTTTGACAGATCGAACTGAAGCTTTCTTT.

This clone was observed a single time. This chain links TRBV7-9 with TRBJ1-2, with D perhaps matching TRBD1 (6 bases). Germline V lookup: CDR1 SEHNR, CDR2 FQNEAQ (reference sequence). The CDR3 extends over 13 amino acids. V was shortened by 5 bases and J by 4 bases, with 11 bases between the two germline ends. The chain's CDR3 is CASSDRDTYGYTF. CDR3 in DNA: TGTGCCAGCAGCGACCGGGACACCTATGGCTACACCTTC.